The 6 T cell receptor beta chains reported below all come from one sample, sequenced in a study of post-analysis software for immune sequencing data. Notes on the study in general: TRBV5-6, TRBV5-1 and TRBV20-1 belonged to a set of roughly 5 TRBV segments that were more frequent in patients than controls.

Unique molecular identifiers tagged the TCR beta cDNA libraries. Using its own MiXCR run on the PCR reads, TCRdb lists one record per CDR3 protein. The sample contains 350,000 to 500,000 distinct CDR3 sequences, approximately 42% of which appear only once. These receptors' targets are unknown. The sequencing input was blood. All receptors derive from a girl aged 2 to 10 with multiple sclerosis.

This chain connects TRBV24-1 to TRBJ2-1; perhaps TRBD1 as D (6 bases). From germline, CDR1 is KGHDR and CDR2 SFDVKD. The CDR3 spans 18 residues. V was pared by 3 bases and J by 3 bases, with 20 bases between. For the CDR3, the DNA is TGTGCCACCAGTGATGCGGCACAGGGTCCCCGGTTCTACAATGAGCAGTTCTTC. Translation: CATSDAAQGPRFYNEQFF.

CDR3 DNA: TGTGCCACCTGGCCGGACTTTCAAGAGACCCAGTACTTC. Amino acid sequence: CATWPDFQETQYF. V usage is TRBV15 and J usage is TRBJ2-5; tentative D call: TRBD2 (5 bases). Trimming stripped 8 bases from V and 2 bases from J, with 12 bases between. The CDR3 contains 13 residues. Germline V gene sequence: CDR1 LNHNV, CDR2 YYDKDF (reference sequence).

This clonotype has a handful of counts. The V and J genes are TRBV29-1 and TRBJ2-3; perhaps TRBD1 as D (6 bases). This CDR3 is 13 amino acids long. The germline CDR1 and CDR2 sequences are SQVTM and ANQGSEA. The V gene lost 5 bases and the J gene lost 3 bases, with 12 bases spanning the gap. The CDR3, as DNA: TGCAGCGTTAGGACAGCCCAGACAGATACGCAGTATTTT. It translates to CSVRTAQTDTQYF.

This clonotype was seen only a few times. V usage is TRBV10-2 and J usage is TRBJ2-7; tentatively, D is TRBD2 (5 bases). Germline CDR1 WSHSY, CDR2 SAAADI. The CDR3 covers 11 residues. V was cut by 6 bases and J by 5 bases, with 8 bases left in between. The CDR3, as DNA: TGCGCCAGCAGGGGAGTCCACGAGCAGTACTTC. Translating it yields CASRGVHEQYF.

The chain joins TRBV15 to TRBJ2-7; D gene uncertain. Germline V gene data show CDR1 as LNHNV and CDR2 as YYDKDF (reference sequence). V lost 0 bases, J lost 1 base, and 4 bases lay in between. The CDR3 runs 13 residues. Here the CDR3 DNA reads TGTGCCACCAGCAGAGAGGGGTCCTACGAGCAGTACTTC. It translates to CATSREGSYEQYF. The complete variable domain, with remaining parts taken from reference TRBV15 and TRBJ2-7, reads DAMVIQNPRYQVTQFGKPVTLSCSQTLNHNVMYWYQQKSSQAPKLLFHYYDKDFNNEADTPDNFQSRRPNTSFCFLDIRSPGLGDTAMYLCATSREGSYEQYFGPGTRLTVT.

V is TRBV5-5 and J is TRBJ1-2; D ambiguous. The CDR3 sequence is 11 residues long. The V end was cut by 3 bases, the J end by 4 bases, with 4 bases between. Germline assignment: CDR1 SGHKS and CDR2 YYEKEE (reference sequence). CDR3 sequence (DNA): TGTGCCAGCAGCTATGTCTATGGCTACACCTTC. This encodes CASSYVYGYTF.